This T cell receptor (beta chain) originates from a study of T cell repertoires in ileal Crohn's disease. Deletions cut 8 bases from V and 0 bases from J, with 11 bases between. The CDR3 extends over 13 amino acids. Germline CDR1 and CDR2: MDHEN and SYDVKM. Method: immunoSEQ multiplex PCR; TCRdb's copy keeps in-frame clones and lacks some. This sample carries approximately 14,000 clones, 70% to 90% of them seen once, and the ten largest clones take approximately 3.3%. On this clone: The antigen is undetermined.

Whole-study findings and limits: Active smokers at surgery had more clonal expansions than non-smokers. Clonality above 26.8% at surgery always came with endoscopic recurrence.

The sequence was collected from an adult with Crohn's disease. This chain uses TRBV28 with TRBJ2-7; D is possibly TRBD2 (5 bases). The specimen sequenced was ileal tissue. The CDR3 bases are TGTGCCAGCCGATCGGGATACTCCTACGAGCAGTACTTC. This codes for CASRSGYSYEQYF.